The 15 T cell receptor beta chains below come from one sample, sequenced in a study of T cells after yellow fever vaccination. TCRdb analysed the 5' RACE reads with MiXCR anew, one entry per CDR3 protein. Of 400,000 to 450,000 distinct CDR3 sequences in the sample, around 20% were seen once. The material was PBMCs, obtained before the yellow fever booster vaccination. The receptors derive from a man younger than 35 who received the YFV17D yellow fever vaccine.

This chain uses TRBV25-1 with TRBJ2-3, with D perhaps matching TRBD2 (7 bases). The ends were cut back, 0 bases at V and 2 bases at J, with 12 bases in the middle. The germline CDR1 and CDR2 sequences are MGHDK and SYGVNS. CDR3 length: 16 residues. The CDR3 bases are TGTGCCAGCAGTGAATATGGGCGGGGGCACACAGATACGCAGTATTTT. As protein: CASSEYGRGHTDTQYF. Together with reference TRBV25-1 and TRBJ2-3, the CDR3 gives the full variable domain: EADIYQTPRYLVIGTGKKITLECSQTMGHDKMYWYQQDPGMELHLIHYSYGVNSTEKGDLSSESTVSRIRTEHFPLTLESARPSHTSQYLCASSEYGRGHTDTQYFGPGTRLTVL.

This clonotype was seen only a few times. This sequence joins TRBV19 and TRBJ2-7; the D is unclear. The CDR3 has 14 amino acids. The V gene lost 7 bases and the J gene lost 4 bases, with 17 bases spanning the gap. Germline-derived CDR1 and CDR2 are LNHDA and SQIVND (reference sequence). As DNA, the CDR3 is TGTGCCAGTAAAACCGACGGATTAGCTTACGAGCAGTACTTC. It is translated as CASKTDGLAYEQYF. The variable domain in full, with the rest retrieved from reference TRBV19 and TRBJ2-7, is DGGITQSPKYLFRKEGQNVTLSCEQNLNHDAMYWYRQDPGQGLRLIYYSQIVNDFQKGDIAEGYSVSREKKESFPLTVTSAQKNPTAFYLCASKTDGLAYEQYFGPGTRLTVT.

The V and J genes are TRBV6-5 and TRBJ2-3; maybe TRBD1 (7 bases). The CDR3 is 15 residues long. V lost 6 bases, J lost 3 bases, and 16 bases lay in between. Germline values: CDR1 MNHEY, CDR2 SVGAGI. The CDR3: CASSRTTGRTDTQYF. In DNA, the CDR3 is TGTGCCAGCAGCCGCACGACAGGGAGGACAGATACGCAGTATTTT.

This clonotype was counted between two and nine times. The chain is built from TRBV12-3 or TRBV12-4 and TRBJ2-5, with D tentatively TRBD2 (5 bases). The CDR3 is 13 amino acids. The V end was cut by 3 bases, the J end by 5 bases, with 10 bases between. CDR3 in DNA: TGTGCCAGCAGTTTTACGGGATTTGAGACCCAGTACTTC. Its translation is CASSFTGFETQYF.

The chain joins TRBV10-3 to TRBJ1-1, with 10 positions matching TRBD1. The CDR3 contains 16 residues. Trimming cost V 5 bases and J 4 bases; bases outside gene matches: 10. Germline-derived CDR1 and CDR2 are ENHRY and SYGVKD. CDR3 in amino acids: CAISKSGTGVSTEAFF. CDR3 bases: TGTGCCATCAGTAAATCCGGGACAGGGGTGAGCACTGAAGCTTTCTTT.

This clonotype was counted a few times. V usage is TRBV12-3 or TRBV12-4 and J usage is TRBJ1-4, with D tentatively TRBD1 (6 bases). The CDR3 covers 16 residues. V lost 5 bases, J lost 11 bases, and 24 bases lay in between. The CDR3 sequence is CASSPLTGGRREKLFF. In DNA, the CDR3 is TGTGCCAGCAGTCCGCTTACCGGGGGCCGGAGAGAGAAACTGTTTTTT.

The V call is TRBV4-2, the J call TRBJ2-5; possibly TRBD2 for D (6 bases). This CDR3 is built from 15 residues. The germline V gene encodes CDR1 LGHNA and CDR2 YNFKEQ. The V end lost 4 bases, the J end lost 2 bases, and 14 bases lay between the germline ends. The CDR3 loop reads CASSLSGAWQETQYF. The CDR3 bases are TGTGCCAGCAGCCTTAGCGGCGCGTGGCAAGAGACCCAGTACTTC.

This clonotype was seen more than once but under ten times. This rearrangement joins TRBV5-4 to TRBJ2-3; the D gene is possibly TRBD2 (6 bases). The CDR3 has 13 residues. The V gene's germline CDR1 is SGHNT and CDR2 YYREEE (reference sequence). Trimming left V 4 bases short and J 6 bases short, with 12 bases between. CDR3 protein: CASSHPSADTQYF. For the CDR3, the DNA is TGTGCCAGCAGCCACCCTAGCGCCGATACGCAGTATTTT.

V is TRBV21-1 and J is TRBJ2-3. TRBV21-1 is a recognized pseudogene. The CDR3 is made up of 15 amino acids. CDR3 DNA: TGTGCCAGCAGCAAAGAGGAAAACAGCACAGATACGCAGTATTTT. As protein: CASSKEENSTDTQYF.

This clonotype was recorded a few times. CDR3 nucleotide sequence: TGCAGTGCATGGACTCCATCAACGGGCATTCAGTACTTC. This gives the protein CSAWTPSTGIQYF. The chain employs TRBV20-1 and TRBJ2-4; TRBD2 might be the D (5 bases). V lost 6 bases and J lost 9, with 18 bases in between. The germline gives CDR1 DFQATT, CDR2 SNEGSKA (reference sequence). This CDR3 has 13 amino acids.

This clonotype appeared a few times. The V gene is TRBV4-3, the J gene TRBJ1-2; 7 positions match TRBD1. The length of the CDR3 is 15 residues. Germline V gene data show CDR1 as LGHNA and CDR2 as YSLEER. The junction had 7 bases not matched to a gene; V was cut back by 1 base and J by 5 bases. DNA for the CDR3: TGCGCCAGCAGCCAAGCGACAGGGACGGTGTATGGCTACACCTTC. Its protein is CASSQATGTVYGYTF.

The chain uses TRBV7-9 and TRBJ2-4; perhaps TRBD1 as D (5 bases). V was clipped by 3 bases and J by 6 bases, with 12 bases between them. The CDR3 contains 14 residues. The germline V gene encodes CDR1 SEHNR and CDR2 FQNEAQ (reference sequence). For the CDR3, the DNA is TGTGCCAGCAGCTTTGCAGGGCTACTAAACATTCAGTACTTC. Translated, it gives CASSFAGLLNIQYF.

As DNA, the CDR3 is TGTGCCCCGGGACATCCCTCTGGGGCCAACGTCCTGACTTTC. Translated, it gives CAPGHPSGANVLTF. This chain uses TRBV2 with TRBJ2-6; tentative D call: TRBD1 (6 bases). Trimming pared 11 bases from V and 0 bases from J, leaving 11 bases between. This CDR3 is 14 amino acids long. The germline CDR1 and CDR2 sequences are SNHLY and FYNNEI.

The chain recombines TRBV10-3 with TRBJ1-2; D call uncertain. CDR1 and CDR2 (germline): ENHRY, SYGVKD. Trimming took 8 bases from V and 7 from J, leaving 14 bases between them. The CDR3 is 12 amino acids. CDR3 amino acids: CAISLGRSGYTF. The DNA for the CDR3 is TGTGCCATCTCCCTGGGGAGGAGTGGCTACACCTTC.

In this sample, this clonotype turned up a few times. J is TRBJ1-2 and V is TRBV5-6; D is uncertain. Per germline, CDR1 SGHDT and CDR2 YYEEEE. The germline V and J ends were trimmed by 0 bases and 10 bases, with 13 bases remaining between them. The CDR3 runs 13 residues. For the CDR3, the DNA is TGTGCCAGCAGCTTGGCCGAGTACAAATACTACACCTTC. It yields the protein CASSLAEYKYYTF.